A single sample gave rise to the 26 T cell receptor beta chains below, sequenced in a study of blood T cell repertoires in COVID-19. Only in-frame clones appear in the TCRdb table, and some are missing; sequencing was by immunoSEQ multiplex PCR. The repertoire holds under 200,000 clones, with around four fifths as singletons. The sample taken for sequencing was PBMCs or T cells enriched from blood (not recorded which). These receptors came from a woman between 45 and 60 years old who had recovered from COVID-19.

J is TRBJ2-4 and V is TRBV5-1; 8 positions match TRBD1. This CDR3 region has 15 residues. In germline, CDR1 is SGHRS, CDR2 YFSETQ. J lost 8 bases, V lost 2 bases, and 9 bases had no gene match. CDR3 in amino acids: CASSLSTGAGDIQYF. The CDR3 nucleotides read TGCGCCAGCAGCTTATCGACAGGGGCGGGTGACATTCAGTACTTC.

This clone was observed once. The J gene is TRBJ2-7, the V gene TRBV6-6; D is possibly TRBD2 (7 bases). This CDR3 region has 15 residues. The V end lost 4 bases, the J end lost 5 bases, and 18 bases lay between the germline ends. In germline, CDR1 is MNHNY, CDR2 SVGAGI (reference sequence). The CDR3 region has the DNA TGTGCCAGCAGTTCTCGTGGGGGGGGCAAGAACGAGCAGTACGTC. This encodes CASSSRGGGKNEQYV.

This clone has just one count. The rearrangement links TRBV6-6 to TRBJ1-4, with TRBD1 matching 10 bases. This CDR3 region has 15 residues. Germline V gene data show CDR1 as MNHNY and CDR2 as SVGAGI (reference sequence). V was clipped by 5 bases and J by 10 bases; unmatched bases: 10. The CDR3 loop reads CASSLGQGDVRKLFF. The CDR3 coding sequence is TGTGCCAGCAGTCTAGGACAGGGGGACGTTAGAAAACTGTTTTTT.

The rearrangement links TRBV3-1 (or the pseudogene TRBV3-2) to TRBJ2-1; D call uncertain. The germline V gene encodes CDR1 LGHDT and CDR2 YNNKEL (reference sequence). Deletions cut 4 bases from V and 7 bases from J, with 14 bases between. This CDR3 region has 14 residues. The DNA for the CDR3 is TGTGCCAGCAGCCTTACCCCTAGAATGAATGAGCAGTTCTTC. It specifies CASSLTPRMNEQFF.

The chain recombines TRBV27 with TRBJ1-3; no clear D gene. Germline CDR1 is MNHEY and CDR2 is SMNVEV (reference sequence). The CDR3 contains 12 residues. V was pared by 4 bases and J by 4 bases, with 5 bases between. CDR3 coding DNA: TGTGCCAGCAGTTCGGTCGGAAACACCATATATTTT. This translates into CASSSVGNTIYF.

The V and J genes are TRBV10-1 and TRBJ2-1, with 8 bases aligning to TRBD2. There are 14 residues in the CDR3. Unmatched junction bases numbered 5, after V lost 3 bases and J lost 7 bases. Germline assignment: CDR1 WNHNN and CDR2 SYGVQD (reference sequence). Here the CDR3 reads CASSESGRRNEQFF. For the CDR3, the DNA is TGCGCCAGCAGTGAAAGCGGGAGACGGAATGAGCAGTTCTTC.

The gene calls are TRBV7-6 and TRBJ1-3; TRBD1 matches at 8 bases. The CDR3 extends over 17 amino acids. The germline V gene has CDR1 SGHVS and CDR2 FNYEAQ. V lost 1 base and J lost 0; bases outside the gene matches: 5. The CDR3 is CASSLEAGGPSGNTIYF. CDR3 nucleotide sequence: TGTGCCAGCAGCTTAGAGGCAGGGGGCCCCTCTGGAAACACCATATATTTT.

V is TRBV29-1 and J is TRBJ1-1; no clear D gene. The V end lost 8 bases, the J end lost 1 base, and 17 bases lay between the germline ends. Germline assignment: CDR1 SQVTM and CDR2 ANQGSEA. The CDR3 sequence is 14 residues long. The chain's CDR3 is CSHTPPRENTEAFF. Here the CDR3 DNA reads TGCAGCCACACCCCACCGAGGGAGAACACTGAAGCTTTCTTT.

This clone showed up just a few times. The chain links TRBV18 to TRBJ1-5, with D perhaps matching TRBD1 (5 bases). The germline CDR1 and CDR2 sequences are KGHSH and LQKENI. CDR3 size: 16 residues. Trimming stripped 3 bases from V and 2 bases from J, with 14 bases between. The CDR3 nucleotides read TGTGCCAGCTCACCTACCTTGGGGCAGGGCAATCAGCCCCAGCATTTT. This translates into CASSPTLGQGNQPQHF.

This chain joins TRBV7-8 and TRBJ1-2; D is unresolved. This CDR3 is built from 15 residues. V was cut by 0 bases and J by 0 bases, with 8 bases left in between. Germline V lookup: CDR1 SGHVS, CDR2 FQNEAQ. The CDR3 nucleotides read TGTGCCAGCAGCTTAGCCCACAACGCTAACTATGGCTACACCTTC. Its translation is CASSLAHNANYGYTF.

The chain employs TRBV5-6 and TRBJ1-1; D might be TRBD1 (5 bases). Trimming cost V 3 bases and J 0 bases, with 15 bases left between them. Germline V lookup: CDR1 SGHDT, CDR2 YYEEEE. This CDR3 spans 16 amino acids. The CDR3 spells CASSSGGLLMNTEAFF. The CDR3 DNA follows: TGTGCCAGCAGCTCCGGGGGATTATTAATGAACACTGAAGCTTTCTTT. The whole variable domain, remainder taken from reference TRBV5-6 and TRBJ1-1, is DAGVTQSPTHLIKTRGQQVTLRCSPKSGHDTVSWYQQALGQGPQFIFQYYEEEERQRGNFPDRFSGHQFPNYSSELNVNALLLGDSALYLCASSSGGLLMNTEAFFGQGTRLTVV.

The CDR3 is CASSRAPNTEAFF. The CDR3 nucleotides read TGTGCCAGCAGCCGTGCGCCGAACACTGAAGCTTTCTTT. The rearrangement uses TRBV9 and TRBJ1-1; D gene uncertain. Trimming shortened V by 4 bases and J by 1 base, and 8 bases separated the two germline ends. This CDR3 comprises 13 residues. Germline values: CDR1 SGDLS, CDR2 YYNGEE.

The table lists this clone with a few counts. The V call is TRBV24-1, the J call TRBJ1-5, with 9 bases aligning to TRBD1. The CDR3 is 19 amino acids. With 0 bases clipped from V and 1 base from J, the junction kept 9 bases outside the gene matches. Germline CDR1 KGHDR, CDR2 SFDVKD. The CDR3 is CATSDLLGQGDLSNQPQHF. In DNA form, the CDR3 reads TGTGCCACCAGTGATTTGTTGGGACAGGGAGACCTAAGCAATCAGCCCCAGCATTTT.

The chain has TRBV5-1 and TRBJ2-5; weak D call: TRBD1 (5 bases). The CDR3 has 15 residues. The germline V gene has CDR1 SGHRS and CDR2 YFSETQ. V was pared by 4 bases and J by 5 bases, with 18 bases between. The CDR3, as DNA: TGCGCCAGCAGCGTTAACCAGGGAAATGTGGAGACCCAGTACTTC. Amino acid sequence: CASSVNQGNVETQYF.

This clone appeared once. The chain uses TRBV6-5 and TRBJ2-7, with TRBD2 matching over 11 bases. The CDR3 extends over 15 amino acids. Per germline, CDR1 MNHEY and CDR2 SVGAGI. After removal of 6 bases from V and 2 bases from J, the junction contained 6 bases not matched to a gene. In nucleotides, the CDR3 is TGTGCCAGCAGACCACTAGCGGGGGCTACCTACGAGCAGTACGTC. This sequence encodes CASRPLAGATYEQYV.

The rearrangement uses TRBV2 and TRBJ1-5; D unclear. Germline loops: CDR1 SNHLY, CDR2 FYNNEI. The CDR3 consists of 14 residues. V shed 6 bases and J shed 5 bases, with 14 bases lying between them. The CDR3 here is CASRSVAEDQPQHF. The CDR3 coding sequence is TGTGCCAGCAGGTCAGTGGCTGAGGATCAGCCCCAGCATTTT.

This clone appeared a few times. The CDR3 coding sequence is TGTGCCAGCAGCTTAGAACAGGGTGGCTACAATGAGCAGTTCTTC. Its translation: CASSLEQGGYNEQFF. The chain recombines TRBV11-3 with TRBJ2-1; possibly TRBD1 for D (6 bases). CDR1 is SGHNT, CDR2 YENEEA, per germline. Trimming pared 0 bases from V and 3 bases from J, leaving 9 bases between. CDR3 size: 15 residues. The complete variable domain, with remaining parts taken from reference TRBV11-3 and TRBJ2-1, reads EAGVVQSPRYKIIEKKQPVAFWCNPISGHNTLYWYLQNLGQGPELLIRYENEEAVDDSQLPKDRFSAERLKGVDSTLKIQPAELGDSAVYLCASSLEQGGYNEQFFGPGTRLTVL.

CDR3 nucleotides: TGTGCCAGCTCACCACCGGTACGCCGCGGGGCCGAAGCTTTCTTT. Protein: CASSPPVRRGAEAFF. The V and J genes are TRBV18 and TRBJ1-1; D is possibly TRBD1 (5 bases). Trimming pared 0 bases from V and 8 bases from J, leaving 16 bases between. Germline assignment: CDR1 KGHSH and CDR2 LQKENI. This CDR3 has 15 residues.

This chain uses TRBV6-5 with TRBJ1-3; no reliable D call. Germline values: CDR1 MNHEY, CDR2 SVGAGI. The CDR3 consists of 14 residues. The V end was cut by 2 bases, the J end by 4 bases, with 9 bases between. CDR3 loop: CASSYGQEGNTIYF. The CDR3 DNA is TGTGCCAGCAGTTACGGGCAGGAAGGAAACACCATATATTTT.

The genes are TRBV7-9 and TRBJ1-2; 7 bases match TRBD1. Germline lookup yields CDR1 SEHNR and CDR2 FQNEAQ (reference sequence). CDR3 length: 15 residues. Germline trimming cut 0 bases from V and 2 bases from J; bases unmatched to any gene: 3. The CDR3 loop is CASSLAVGGNYGYTF. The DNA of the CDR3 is TGTGCCAGCAGCTTAGCTGTAGGGGGCAACTATGGCTACACCTTC.

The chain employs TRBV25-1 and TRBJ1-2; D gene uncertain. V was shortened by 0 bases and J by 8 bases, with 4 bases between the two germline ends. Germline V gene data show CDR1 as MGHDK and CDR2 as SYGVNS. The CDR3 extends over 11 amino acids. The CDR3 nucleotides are TGTGCCAGCAGTGAATATGAGGGCTACACCTTC. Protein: CASSEYEGYTF.

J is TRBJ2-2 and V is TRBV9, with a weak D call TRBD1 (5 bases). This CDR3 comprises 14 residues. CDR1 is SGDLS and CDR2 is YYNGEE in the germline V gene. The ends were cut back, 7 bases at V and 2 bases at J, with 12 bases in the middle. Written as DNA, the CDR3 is TGTGCCAGCTCGCCAAGGGGAAACACCGGGGAGCTGTTTTTT. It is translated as CASSPRGNTGELFF.

CDR3 in DNA: TGTGCCAGCAGCGCGGACAGGGGAATCAATGAGCAGTTCTTC. Translating it yields CASSADRGINEQFF. The chain carries TRBV27 and TRBJ2-1; 9 bases align to TRBD1. V shed 6 bases, J shed 6 bases, and the junction held 6 bases outside the gene matches. Germline assignment: CDR1 MNHEY and CDR2 SMNVEV (reference sequence). This CDR3 has 14 amino acids.

The CDR3 reads CASSLQEDYGYTF. The CDR3 bases are TGTGCCAGCAGCCTTCAGGAGGACTATGGCTACACCTTC. The chain recombines TRBV3-1 (or the pseudogene TRBV3-2) with TRBJ1-2; D gene unclear. This CDR3 contains 13 residues. Trimming removed 4 bases from V and 3 bases from J, with 9 bases in between. Germline values: CDR1 LGHDT, CDR2 YNNKEL (reference sequence).

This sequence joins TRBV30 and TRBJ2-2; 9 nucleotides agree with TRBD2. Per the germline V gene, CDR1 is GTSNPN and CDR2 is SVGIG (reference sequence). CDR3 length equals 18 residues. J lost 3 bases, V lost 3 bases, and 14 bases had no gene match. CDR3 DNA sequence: TGTGCCTGGAGGAAAATGCTAGCGGGGAGAGCGTACACCGGGGAGCTGTTTTTT. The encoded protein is CAWRKMLAGRAYTGELFF.

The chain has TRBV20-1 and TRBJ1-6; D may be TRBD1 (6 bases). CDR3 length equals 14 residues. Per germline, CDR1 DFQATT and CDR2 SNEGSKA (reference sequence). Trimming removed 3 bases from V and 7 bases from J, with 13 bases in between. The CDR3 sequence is CSASPGGRNSPLHF. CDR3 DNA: TGCAGTGCTAGTCCGGGGGGCAGGAATTCACCCCTCCACTTT.